The next 26 T cell receptor beta chains were all read from a single sample in a study of blood T cell repertoires in COVID-19. Sequencing was performed with immunoSEQ multiplex PCR; in TCRdb, only in-frame clones are kept and a portion is missing. The sample holds a few hundred thousand clones, around 85% seen once. What was sequenced was peripheral blood. The receptors shown here come from a man aged 50-59 years with active or convalescent COVID-19.

V is TRBV5-1 and J is TRBJ2-2; D perhaps matches TRBD2 (5 bases). The germline CDR1 and CDR2 sequences are SGHRS and YFSETQ. The CDR3 covers 15 residues. The germline V and J ends were trimmed by 4 bases and 8 bases, with 18 bases remaining between them. CDR3 nucleotides: TGCGCCAGCAGCCCAATAACTAGGCTCGCTGGGGAGCTGTTTTTT. Translation: CASSPITRLAGELFF.

Only one count was recorded for this clone. The chain is built from TRBV7-2 and TRBJ2-4; D possibly corresponds to TRBD2 (6 bases). V was trimmed by 1 base and J by 8 bases, leaving 18 bases between them. The length of the CDR3 is 16 residues. CDR1 is SGHTA, CDR2 FQGNSA, per germline. The CDR3 sequence: CASSLVGTAPKDIQYF. The CDR3 DNA reads TGTGCCAGCAGCTTAGTAGGGACTGCCCCAAAAGACATTCAGTACTTC. The variable domain in full, completed from reference TRBV7-2 and TRBJ2-4, reads GAGVSQSPSNKVTEKGKDVELRCDPISGHTALYWYRQSLGQGLEFLIYFQGNSAPDKSGLPSDRFSAERTGGSVSTLTIQRTQQEDSAVYLCASSLVGTAPKDIQYFGAGTRLSVL.

The V and J genes are TRBV28 and TRBJ1-2, with no clear D. There are 11 residues in the CDR3. The ends were cut back, 5 bases at V and 8 bases at J, with 9 bases in the middle. In germline, CDR1 is MDHEN, CDR2 SYDVKM. CDR3 DNA sequence: TGTGCCAGCAGTGAGGGATTCGGCTACACCTTC. It is translated as CASSEGFGYTF.

This chain links TRBV30 with TRBJ2-1; D perhaps matches TRBD1 (5 bases). CDR3 length: 12 amino acids. V was clipped by 2 bases and J by 9 bases, with 11 bases between them. The germline gives CDR1 GTSNPN, CDR2 SVGIG (reference sequence). The CDR3 loop is CAWSPATGEQFF. The DNA of the CDR3 is TGTGCCTGGAGTCCCGCCACAGGTGAGCAGTTCTTC.

This sequence joins TRBV15 and TRBJ2-1; 8 bases align to TRBD2. Per the germline V gene, CDR1 is LNHNV and CDR2 is YYDKDF (reference sequence). This CDR3 region has 15 residues. Unmatched junction bases numbered 6, after V lost 8 bases and J lost 0 bases. CDR3: CATRPLAGSYNEQFF. CDR3 DNA: TGTGCCACCCGTCCGCTAGCGGGCTCCTACAATGAGCAGTTCTTC.

In DNA form, the CDR3 reads TGTGCCAGCAGGAACCCCGGGGGCGGGGGTTCGCAGTATTTT. Protein: CASRNPGGGGSQYF. V and J are TRBV5-5 and TRBJ2-3, with D perhaps matching TRBD2 (7 bases). The V gene lost 5 bases and the J gene lost 10 bases, with 20 bases spanning the gap. CDR3 length: 14 residues. Germline CDR1 and CDR2: SGHKS and YYEKEE (reference sequence).

CDR3 residues: CASSPRDEQFF. For the CDR3, the DNA is TGTGCCAGCAGCCCGAGGGATGAGCAGTTCTTC. V usage is TRBV6-6 and J usage is TRBJ2-1, with TRBD2 as a possible D gene (5 bases). The CDR3 sequence is 11 residues long. V was pared by 6 bases and J by 8 bases, with 8 bases between. CDR1 is MNHNY, CDR2 SVGAGI, per germline (reference sequence).

The chain carries TRBV30 and TRBJ2-3; TRBD2 matches 8 bases. Germline assignment: CDR1 GTSNPN and CDR2 SVGIG (reference sequence). This CDR3 spans 14 amino acids. V was pared by 3 bases and J by 9 bases, with 11 bases of the junction left unmatched. This CDR3 reads CAWRIAGRALTQYF. CDR3 DNA sequence: TGTGCCTGGAGAATAGCGGGGCGGGCTTTGACGCAGTATTTT.

This clone was counted many times. The J gene is TRBJ2-7, the V gene TRBV19, with 10 positions matching TRBD1. This CDR3 has 15 residues. The germline CDR1 and CDR2 sequences are LNHDA and SQIVND (reference sequence). Trimming removed 3 bases from V and 3 bases from J; junction bases left unmatched: 5. CDR3 DNA sequence: TGTGCCAGTAGTATGGGGACAGGGGTCTTCTACGAGCAGTACTTC. This gives the protein CASSMGTGVFYEQYF.

The V gene is TRBV11-2, the J gene TRBJ1-1, with D tentatively TRBD1 (6 bases). Per germline, CDR1 SGHAT and CDR2 FQNNGV. V lost 3 bases, J lost 11 bases, and 16 bases lay in between. CDR3 length equals 13 residues. This CDR3 reads CASSFDRPGYAFF. DNA for the CDR3: TGTGCCAGCAGCTTCGACAGGCCCGGTTATGCTTTCTTT.

This clone appeared a few times. The rearrangement uses TRBV4-1 and TRBJ1-6; no reliable D call. Germline assignment: CDR1 MGHRA and CDR2 YSYEKL. The ends were cut back, 1 base at V and 2 bases at J, with 9 bases in the middle. There are 16 residues in the CDR3. In DNA form, the CDR3 reads TGCGCCAGCAGCCAAGTCCCGGAGACCTATAATTCACCCCTCCACTTT. Translation gives CASSQVPETYNSPLHF.

V and J are TRBV15 and TRBJ2-3, with 8 positions matching TRBD2. Trimming took 3 bases from V and 9 from J; bases not matched to a gene: 14. The CDR3 runs 16 residues. CDR1 and CDR2 (germline): LNHNV, YYDKDF (reference sequence). The CDR3 protein is CATSRAPGAGANTQYF. CDR3 sequence (DNA): TGTGCCACCAGCAGGGCCCCAGGAGCGGGAGCTAACACGCAGTATTTT.

This chain connects TRBV19 to TRBJ1-1, with D hard to call. V was shortened by 7 bases and J by 5 bases, with 11 bases between the two germline ends. Germline CDR1 is LNHDA and CDR2 is SQIVND (reference sequence). CDR3 size: 12 residues. The CDR3 nucleotides read TGTGCCAGTATGAGGGATTGGACTGAAGCTTTCTTT. Translation gives CASMRDWTEAFF.

The chain employs TRBV4-1 and TRBJ2-5, with 8 bases fitting TRBD2. The CDR3 contains 16 residues. The V and J ends lost 0 bases and 1 base, in that order; junction bases with no gene match: 4. CDR1 MGHRA and CDR2 YSYEKL come from the germline V gene. CDR3 in DNA: TGCGCCAGCAGCCAAGAAGGTAGCGGGGTCCAAGAGACCCAGTACTTC. Residues: CASSQEGSGVQETQYF.

The chain carries TRBV5-6 and TRBJ2-3; TRBD2 agrees at 7 bases. J lost 3 bases, V lost 3 bases, and 1 base had no gene match. Per germline, CDR1 SGHDT and CDR2 YYEEEE. This CDR3 is 13 amino acids long. The CDR3 coding sequence is TGTGCCAGCAGCTGGGGAGGGACAGATACGCAGTATTTT. As protein: CASSWGGTDTQYF.

V is TRBV5-6 and J is TRBJ1-6; 9 bases line up with TRBD1. The germline V gene has CDR1 SGHDT and CDR2 YYEEEE. V lost 5 bases and J lost 16; bases outside the gene matches: 13. The CDR3 is 14 amino acids. In DNA, the CDR3 is TGTGCCAGCAGAAGGACAGGGGCCCCGAGGGTGCTCCACTTT. It translates to CASRRTGAPRVLHF.

The rearrangement joins TRBV7-3 to TRBJ2-3, with TRBD1 matching 11 bases. In germline, CDR1 is SGHTA, CDR2 FQGTGA. The CDR3 spans 15 residues. V shed 5 bases and J 4 bases; nucleotides not matched to a gene: 5. The CDR3 region has the DNA TGTGCCAGCAGCCAACGGGGACAGGGGGCAGATACGCAGTATTTT. Protein product: CASSQRGQGADTQYF. The entire variable domain, with the rest obtained from reference TRBV7-3 and TRBJ2-3, is as follows: GAGVSQTPSNKVTEKGKYVELRCDPISGHTALYWYRQSLGQGPEFLIYFQGTGAADDSGLPNDRFFAVRPEGSVSTLKIQRTERGDSAVYLCASSQRGQGADTQYFGPGTRLTVL.

The genes are TRBV3-1 (or the pseudogene TRBV3-2) and TRBJ2-2, with 9 bases that match TRBD1. Germline V gene sequence: CDR1 LGHDT, CDR2 YNNKEL (reference sequence). This CDR3 is 16 amino acids long. V lost 2 bases to trimming and J lost 8 bases; unmatched junction nucleotides: 9. The CDR3 nucleotides are TGTGCCAGCAGCCAACTCACAGGGGGCGCTGATGGGGAGCTGTTTTTT. The encoded protein is CASSQLTGGADGELFF.

The chain recombines TRBV5-6 with TRBJ1-1, with D perhaps TRBD1 (6 bases). Trimming removed 4 bases from V and 5 bases from J, with 15 bases in between. Germline V gives CDR1 SGHDT, CDR2 YYEEEE. The CDR3 runs to 14 residues. The CDR3 nucleotides read TGTGCCAGCAGCCCGGAAGGGGGAAGGACTGAAGCTTTCTTT. This translates into CASSPEGGRTEAFF.

V gene TRBV27 combines with J gene TRBJ1-2; D remains ambiguous. The CDR3 has 13 amino acids. Germline V gives CDR1 MNHEY, CDR2 SMNVEV (reference sequence). Trimming took off 2 bases at V and 4 bases at J, with 8 bases between the two ends. The CDR3 reads CASSLRRGYGYTF. The CDR3 DNA is TGTGCCAGCAGTTTACGAAGAGGCTATGGCTACACCTTC.

The rearrangement links TRBV7-2 to TRBJ1-2; TRBD1 is a possible D gene (5 bases). Germline V gene sequence: CDR1 SGHTA, CDR2 FQGNSA. The CDR3 runs 15 residues. With 1 base removed from V and 7 bases from J, the gap between germline ends came to 16 bases. CDR3 sequence reads: CASSLEVRATGGYTF. As DNA, the CDR3 is TGTGCCAGCAGCTTAGAGGTCAGGGCCACCGGTGGCTACACCTTC. The whole variable domain, filled in from reference TRBV7-2 and TRBJ1-2, reads GAGVSQSPSNKVTEKGKDVELRCDPISGHTALYWYRQSLGQGLEFLIYFQGNSAPDKSGLPSDRFSAERTGGSVSTLTIQRTQQEDSAVYLCASSLEVRATGGYTFGSGTRLTVV.

This clone appeared once. The gene calls are TRBV6-1 and TRBJ1-2, with D uncertain. V was pared by 0 bases and J by 0 bases, with 8 bases between. This CDR3 spans 15 amino acids. Germline CDR1 reads MNHNS; CDR2 reads SASEGT. The CDR3 DNA reads TGTGCCAGCAGTGAAGCGGCGGCCCCTAACTATGGCTACACCTTC. Amino acid sequence: CASSEAAAPNYGYTF.

Only one count was recorded for this clone. J is TRBJ1-1 and V is TRBV7-6; D perhaps matches TRBD1 (6 bases). Germline loops: CDR1 SGHVS, CDR2 FNYEAQ. The CDR3 has 17 residues. The V gene lost 1 base and the J gene lost 1 base, with 16 bases spanning the gap. The CDR3 loop reads CASSLVEGGRGNTEAFF. CDR3 coding DNA: TGTGCCAGCAGCTTAGTTGAGGGGGGGCGCGGGAACACTGAAGCTTTCTTT.

V usage is TRBV5-1 and J usage is TRBJ2-3, with 7 bases aligning to TRBD2. The CDR3 extends over 15 amino acids. Germline V CDR1 and CDR2: SGHRS, YFSETQ. The V and J ends lost 3 bases and 1 base, in that order; junction bases with no gene match: 5. DNA for the CDR3: TGCGCCAGCAGCTGGGAGGGAGCCGGCACAGATACGCAGTATTTT. Amino acid sequence: CASSWEGAGTDTQYF.

The chain recombines TRBV27 with TRBJ1-1; D not resolved. The germline V and J ends were trimmed by 0 bases and 1 base, with 15 bases remaining between them. Germline V lookup: CDR1 MNHEY, CDR2 SMNVEV (reference sequence). The CDR3 consists of 17 residues. The CDR3 DNA sequence: TGTGCCAGCAGTTTATCGACGGCAGGATTAAAGAACACTGAAGCTTTCTTT. This sequence encodes CASSLSTAGLKNTEAFF.

The chain links TRBV6-1 to TRBJ2-2; 8 nucleotides agree with TRBD1. The CDR3 consists of 15 residues. J was trimmed by 4 bases and V by 3 bases; bases with no gene match: 4. CDR1 MNHNS and CDR2 SASEGT come from the germline V gene. The CDR3 DNA is TGTGCCAGCAGTGACAGGGGGCGCTCCACCGGGGAGCTGTTTTTT. Translation: CASSDRGRSTGELFF.